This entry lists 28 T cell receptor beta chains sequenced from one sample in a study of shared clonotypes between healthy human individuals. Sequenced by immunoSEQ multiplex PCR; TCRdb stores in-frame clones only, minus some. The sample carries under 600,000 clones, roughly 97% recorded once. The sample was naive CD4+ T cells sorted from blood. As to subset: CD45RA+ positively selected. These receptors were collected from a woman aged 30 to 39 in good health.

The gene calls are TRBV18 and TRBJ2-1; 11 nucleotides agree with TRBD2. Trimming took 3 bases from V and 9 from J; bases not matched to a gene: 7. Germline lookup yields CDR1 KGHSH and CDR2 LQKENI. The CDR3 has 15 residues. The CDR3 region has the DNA TGTGCCAGCTCACCCACACTAGCGGGAGATGGTGAGCAGTTCTTC. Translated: CASSPTLAGDGEQFF.

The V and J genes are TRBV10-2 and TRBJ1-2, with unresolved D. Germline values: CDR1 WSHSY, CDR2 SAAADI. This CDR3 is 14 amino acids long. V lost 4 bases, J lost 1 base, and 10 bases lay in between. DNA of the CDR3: TGCGCCAGCAGTGTCCCAGCCCATAACTATGGCTACACCTTC. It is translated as CASSVPAHNYGYTF.

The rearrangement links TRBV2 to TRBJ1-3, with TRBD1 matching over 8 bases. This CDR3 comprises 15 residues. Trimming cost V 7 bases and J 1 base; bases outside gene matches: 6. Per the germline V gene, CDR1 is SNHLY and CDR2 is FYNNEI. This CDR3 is CASTLDRASGNTIYF. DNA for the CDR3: TGTGCCAGCACCCTGGACAGGGCATCTGGAAACACCATATATTTT.

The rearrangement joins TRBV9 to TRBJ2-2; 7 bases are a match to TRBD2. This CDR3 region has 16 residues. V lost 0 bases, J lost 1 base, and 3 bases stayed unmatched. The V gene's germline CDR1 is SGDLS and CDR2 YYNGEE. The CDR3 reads CASSVVPSGNTGELFF. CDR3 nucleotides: TGTGCCAGCAGCGTAGTTCCTAGCGGGAACACCGGGGAGCTGTTTTTT.

For the CDR3, the DNA is TGTGCCAGCAGCCAATTTGGACAAGAGACCCAGTACTTC. Amino acid sequence: CASSQFGQETQYF. The chain employs TRBV7-8 and TRBJ2-5; D unclear. In germline, CDR1 is SGHVS, CDR2 FQNEAQ. This CDR3 is built from 13 residues. V gave up 5 bases and J gave up 2 bases, with 9 bases separating them.

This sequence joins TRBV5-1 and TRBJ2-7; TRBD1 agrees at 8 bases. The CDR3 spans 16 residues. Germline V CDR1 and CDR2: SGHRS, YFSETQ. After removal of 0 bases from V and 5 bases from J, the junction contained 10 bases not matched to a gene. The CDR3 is CASSLVGSGGIHEQYF. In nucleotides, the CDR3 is TGCGCCAGCAGCTTGGTCGGGTCAGGGGGCATCCACGAGCAGTACTTC.

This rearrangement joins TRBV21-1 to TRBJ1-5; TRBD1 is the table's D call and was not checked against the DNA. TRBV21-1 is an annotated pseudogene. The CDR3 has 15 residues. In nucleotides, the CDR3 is TGTGCCAGCAGGCAACAGGGGAGGAGCAATCAGCCCCAGCATTTT. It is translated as CASRQQGRSNQPQHF.

CDR3 amino acids: CASSPRLLGQGAGELFF. As DNA, the CDR3 is TGTGCCAGCAGTCCCCGTCTTTTGGGACAGGGAGCCGGGGAGCTGTTTTTT. The chain carries TRBV28 and TRBJ2-2; 9 positions match TRBD1. Germline trimming cut 5 bases from V and 6 bases from J; bases unmatched to any gene: 13. This CDR3 comprises 17 residues. Germline-derived CDR1 and CDR2 are MDHEN and SYDVKM.

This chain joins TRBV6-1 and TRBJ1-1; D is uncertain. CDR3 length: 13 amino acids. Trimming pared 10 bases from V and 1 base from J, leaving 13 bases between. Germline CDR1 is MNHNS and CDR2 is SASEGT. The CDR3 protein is CAISRAGNTEAFF. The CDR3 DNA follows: TGTGCCATCTCCCGGGCAGGGAACACTGAAGCTTTCTTT.

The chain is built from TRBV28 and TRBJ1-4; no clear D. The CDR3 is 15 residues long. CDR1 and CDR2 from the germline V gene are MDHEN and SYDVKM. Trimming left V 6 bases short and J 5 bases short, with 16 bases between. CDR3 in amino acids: CASSPLFGRNEKLFF. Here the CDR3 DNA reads TGTGCCAGCAGCCCGCTTTTTGGGCGAAATGAAAAACTGTTTTTT.

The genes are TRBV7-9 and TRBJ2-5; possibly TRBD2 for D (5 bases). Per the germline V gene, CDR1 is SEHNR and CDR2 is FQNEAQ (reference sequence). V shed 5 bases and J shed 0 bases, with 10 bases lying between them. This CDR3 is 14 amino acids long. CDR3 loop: CASSPRGYQETQYF. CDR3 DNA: TGTGCCAGCAGCCCCCGAGGGTACCAAGAGACCCAGTACTTC. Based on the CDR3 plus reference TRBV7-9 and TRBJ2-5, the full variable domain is DTGVSQNPRHKITKRGQNVTFRCDPISEHNRLYWYRQTLGQGPEFLTYFQNEAQLEKSRLLSDRFSAERPKGSFSTLEIQRTEQGDSAMYLCASSPRGYQETQYFGPGTRLLVL.

CDR3 nucleotide sequence: TGTGCCAGCAGGATAAGCTCTGGAAACACCATATATTTT. Translating it yields CASRISSGNTIYF. The chain couples TRBV7-9 to TRBJ1-3; no clear D gene. The CDR3 is made up of 13 amino acids. Germline loops: CDR1 SEHNR, CDR2 FQNEAQ (reference sequence). V was shortened by 6 bases and J by 0 bases, with 6 bases between the two germline ends.

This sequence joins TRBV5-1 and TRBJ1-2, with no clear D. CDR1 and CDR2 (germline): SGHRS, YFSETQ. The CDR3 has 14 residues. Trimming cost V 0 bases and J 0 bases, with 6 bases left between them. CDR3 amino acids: CASSLDVPNYGYTF. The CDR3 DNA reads TGCGCCAGCAGCTTGGACGTACCTAACTATGGCTACACCTTC.

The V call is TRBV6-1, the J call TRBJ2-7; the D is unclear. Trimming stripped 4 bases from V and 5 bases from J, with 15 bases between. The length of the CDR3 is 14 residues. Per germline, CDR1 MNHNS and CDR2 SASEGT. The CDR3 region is CASSVVRFSDEQYF. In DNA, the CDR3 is TGTGCCAGCAGTGTGGTGAGGTTTAGTGACGAGCAGTACTTC.

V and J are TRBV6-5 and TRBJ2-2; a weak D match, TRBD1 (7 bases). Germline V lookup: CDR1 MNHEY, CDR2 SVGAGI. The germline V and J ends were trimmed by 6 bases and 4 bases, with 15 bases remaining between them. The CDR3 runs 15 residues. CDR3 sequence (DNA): TGTGCCAGCAGCCCCCGACAGGGAGGCACCGGGGAGCTGTTTTTT. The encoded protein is CASSPRQGGTGELFF.

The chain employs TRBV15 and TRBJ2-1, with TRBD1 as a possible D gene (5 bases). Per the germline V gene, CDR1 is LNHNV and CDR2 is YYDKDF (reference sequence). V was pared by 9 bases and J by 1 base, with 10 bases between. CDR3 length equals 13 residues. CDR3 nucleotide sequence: TGTGCCACGAAGGCAGGGTCCTACAATGAGCAGTTCTTC. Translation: CATKAGSYNEQFF. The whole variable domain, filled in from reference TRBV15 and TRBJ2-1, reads DAMVIQNPRYQVTQFGKPVTLSCSQTLNHNVMYWYQQKSSQAPKLLFHYYDKDFNNEADTPDNFQSRRPNTSFCFLDIRSPGLGDTAMYLCATKAGSYNEQFFGPGTRLTVL.

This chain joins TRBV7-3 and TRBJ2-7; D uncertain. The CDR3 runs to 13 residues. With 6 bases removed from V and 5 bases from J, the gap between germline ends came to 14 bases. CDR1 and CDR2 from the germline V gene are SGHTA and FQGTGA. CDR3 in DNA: TGTGCCAGCAGTCGAGGCTTGTCCAACGAGCAGTACTTC. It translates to CASSRGLSNEQYF.

The CDR3 nucleotides are TGTGCCAGCAGCCTCGACCGGGGCCGTAACACTGAAGCTTTCTTT. It codes for CASSLDRGRNTEAFF. The gene calls are TRBV11-1 and TRBJ1-1; a weak D match, TRBD1 (5 bases). V dropped 5 bases and J dropped 2 bases, with 15 bases sitting between them. Germline CDR1 and CDR2: SGHAT and FQDESV (reference sequence). This CDR3 comprises 15 residues.

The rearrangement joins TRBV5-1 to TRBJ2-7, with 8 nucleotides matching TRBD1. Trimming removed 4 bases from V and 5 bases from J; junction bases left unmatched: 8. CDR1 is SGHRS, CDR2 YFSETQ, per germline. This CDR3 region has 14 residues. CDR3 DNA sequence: TGCGCCAGCAGCCACGGACAGGGTTTAAACGAGCAGTACTTC. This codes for CASSHGQGLNEQYF.

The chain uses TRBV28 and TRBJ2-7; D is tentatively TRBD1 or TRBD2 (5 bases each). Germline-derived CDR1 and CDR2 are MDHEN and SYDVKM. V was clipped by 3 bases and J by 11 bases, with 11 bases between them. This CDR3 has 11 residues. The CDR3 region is CASSFRDAKYF. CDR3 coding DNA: TGTGCCAGCAGTTTTAGGGACGCGAAGTACTTC.

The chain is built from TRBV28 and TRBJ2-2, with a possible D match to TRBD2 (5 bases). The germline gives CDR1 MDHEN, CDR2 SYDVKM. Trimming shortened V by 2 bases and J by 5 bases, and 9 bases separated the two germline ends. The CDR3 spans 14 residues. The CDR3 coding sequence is TGTGCCAGCAGTTTAATTGGGAGTACCGGGGAGCTGTTTTTT. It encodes CASSLIGSTGELFF.

Here the CDR3 reads CASSLPRTGPSTDTQYF. CDR3 sequence (DNA): TGTGCCAGCAGTTTACCCCGGACAGGACCAAGCACAGATACGCAGTATTTT. The chain joins TRBV28 to TRBJ2-3, with 7 nucleotides matching TRBD1. The junction had 8 bases not matched to a gene; V was cut back by 2 bases and J by 0 bases. This CDR3 comprises 17 residues. CDR1 is MDHEN, CDR2 SYDVKM, per germline. Drawing the rest from reference TRBV28 and TRBJ2-3, the complete variable domain is DVKVTQSSRYLVKRTGEKVFLECVQDMDHENMFWYRQDPGLGLRLIYFSYDVKMKEKGDIPEGYSVSREKKERFSLILESASTNQTSMYLCASSLPRTGPSTDTQYFGPGTRLTVL.

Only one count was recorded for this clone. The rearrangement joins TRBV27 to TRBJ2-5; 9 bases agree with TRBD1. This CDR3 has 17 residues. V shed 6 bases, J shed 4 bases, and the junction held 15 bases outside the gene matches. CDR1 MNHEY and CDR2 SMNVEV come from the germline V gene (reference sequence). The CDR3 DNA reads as TGTGCCAGCAGCCCAACCCGGACAGGGGCGGCGCGAGAGACCCAGTACTTC. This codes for CASSPTRTGAARETQYF.

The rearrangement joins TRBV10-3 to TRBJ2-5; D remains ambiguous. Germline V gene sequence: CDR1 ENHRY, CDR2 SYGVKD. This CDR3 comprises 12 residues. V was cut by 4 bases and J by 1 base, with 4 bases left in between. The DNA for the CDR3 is TGTGCCATCAGTGGGGGCCAAGAGACCCAGTACTTC. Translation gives CAISGGQETQYF.

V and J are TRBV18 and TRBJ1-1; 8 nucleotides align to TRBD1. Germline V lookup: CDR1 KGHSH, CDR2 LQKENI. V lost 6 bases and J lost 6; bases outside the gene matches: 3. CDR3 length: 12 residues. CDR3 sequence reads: CASSRGQAEAFF. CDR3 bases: TGTGCCAGCTCTCGGGGACAGGCTGAAGCTTTCTTT.

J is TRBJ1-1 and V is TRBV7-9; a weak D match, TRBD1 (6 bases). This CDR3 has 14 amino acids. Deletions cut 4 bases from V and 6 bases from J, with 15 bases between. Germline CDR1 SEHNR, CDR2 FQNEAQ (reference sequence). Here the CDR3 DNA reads TGTGCCAGCAGCTCCCCAGGGGTGGGCCCTGAAGCTTTCTTT. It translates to CASSSPGVGPEAFF.

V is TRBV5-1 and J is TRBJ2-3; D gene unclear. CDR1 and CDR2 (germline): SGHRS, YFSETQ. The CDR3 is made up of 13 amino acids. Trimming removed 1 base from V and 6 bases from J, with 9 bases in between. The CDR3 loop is CASSLRDVDTQYF. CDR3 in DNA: TGCGCCAGCAGCTTGCGAGACGTGGATACGCAGTATTTT.

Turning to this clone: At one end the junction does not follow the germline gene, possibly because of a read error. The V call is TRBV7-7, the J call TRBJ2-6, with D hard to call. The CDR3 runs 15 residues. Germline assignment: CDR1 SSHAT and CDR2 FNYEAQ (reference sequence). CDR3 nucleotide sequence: TGTGCCAGCAGACCCATTGGCTCTGGGACCAACGTCCTGACTTTC. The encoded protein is CASRPIGSGTNVLTF.